A single sample gave rise to the 11 T cell receptor beta chains below, sequenced in a study of T cell responses to AZD1222 COVID-19 vaccine. TCRdb keeps only in-frame clones here, not all; method: immunoSEQ multiplex PCR. This table holds some 120,000 clones, about 86% found once. Material: peripheral blood, obtained on day 0 of AZD1222 vaccination. These receptors came from an adult in good health.

The rearrangement joins TRBV11-2 to TRBJ1-1; D ambiguous. There are 17 residues in the CDR3. Trimming left V 1 base short and J 0 bases short, with 15 bases between. Germline CDR1 and CDR2: SGHAT and FQNNGV. The CDR3 spells CASSLVLRERMNTEAFF. Here the CDR3 DNA reads TGTGCCAGCAGCTTAGTTCTCAGAGAACGGATGAACACTGAAGCTTTCTTT.

The V call is TRBV6-5, the J call TRBJ2-7, with 8 bases lining up with TRBD1. The CDR3 loop spans 15 amino acids. Germline CDR1 and CDR2: MNHEY and SVGAGI. J was trimmed by 1 base and V by 6 bases; bases with no gene match: 8. CDR3 coding DNA: TGTGCCAGCAGGGGTGGGGACAGGTCGTCCTACGAGCAGTACTTC. The encoded protein is CASRGGDRSSYEQYF.

V is TRBV7-2 and J is TRBJ2-7, with D perhaps TRBD1 or TRBD2 (6 bases each). The CDR3 extends over 13 amino acids. The germline CDR1 and CDR2 sequences are SGHTA and FQGNSA. Trimming removed 5 bases at V and 5 bases at J, with 13 bases between. The CDR3 region is CASSRTGGDEQYF. CDR3 nucleotide sequence: TGTGCCAGCAGCCGCACCGGGGGCGACGAGCAGTACTTC.

The chain carries TRBV30 and TRBJ1-5; D gene uncertain. There are 13 residues in the CDR3. Trimming shortened V by 0 bases and J by 5 bases, and 8 bases separated the two germline ends. Germline values: CDR1 GTSNPN, CDR2 SVGIG (reference sequence). The CDR3 spells CAWSVSRDQPQHF. The CDR3 DNA sequence: TGTGCCTGGAGTGTATCTAGGGATCAGCCCCAGCATTTT.

The chain couples TRBV29-1 to TRBJ1-1; D remains ambiguous. The germline V and J ends were trimmed by 2 bases and 3 bases, with 4 bases remaining between them. The CDR3 runs 11 residues. Germline lookup yields CDR1 SQVTM and CDR2 ANQGSEA. The CDR3 nucleotides read TGCAGCGTTGAACCCTACACTGAAGCTTTCTTT. Translating gives CSVEPYTEAFF.

CDR3 sequence reads: CSVNTAYEQYF. The CDR3 coding sequence is TGCAGCGTTAATACAGCGTACGAGCAGTACTTC. The chain has TRBV29-1 and TRBJ2-7, with D hard to call. CDR1 SQVTM and CDR2 ANQGSEA come from the germline V gene. Trimming cost V 5 bases and J 4 bases, with 9 bases left between them. This CDR3 has 11 amino acids.

The CDR3 sequence is CASSVDGHSNQPQHF. Written as DNA, the CDR3 is TGTGCCAGCAGCGTAGACGGACATAGCAATCAGCCCCAGCATTTT. This chain connects TRBV9 to TRBJ1-5, with a possible D match to TRBD1 (5 bases). V shed 0 bases and J shed 0 bases, with 7 bases lying between them. Germline CDR1 SGDLS, CDR2 YYNGEE. CDR3 length equals 15 residues.

This rearrangement joins TRBV4-3 to TRBJ1-2; TRBD1 matches at 9 bases. This CDR3 region has 15 residues. Germline V gene lookup returns CDR1 LGHNA and CDR2 YSLEER. J gave up 5 bases and V 1 base, and 5 bases lay outside the gene matches. CDR3 region: CASSQADRGGYGYTF. CDR3 nucleotides: TGCGCCAGCAGCCAAGCGGACAGGGGAGGATATGGCTACACCTTC.

The DNA for the CDR3 is TGTGCCAGCAGTTACTCGGCCAGGGGTTATGGCTACACCTTC. This codes for CASSYSARGYGYTF. The chain links TRBV6-5 to TRBJ1-2; D possibly corresponds to TRBD1 (6 bases). The CDR3 loop spans 14 amino acids. Germline V gene sequence: CDR1 MNHEY, CDR2 SVGAGI. V gave up 0 bases and J gave up 5 bases, with 10 bases separating them.

The chain has TRBV5-1 and TRBJ2-5; D is undetermined. V dropped 2 bases and J dropped 0 bases, with 8 bases sitting between them. The germline gives CDR1 SGHRS, CDR2 YFSETQ. The CDR3 is 14 amino acids. The CDR3 sequence: CASSFQANQETQYF. The CDR3 region has the DNA TGCGCCAGCAGCTTTCAGGCTAACCAAGAGACCCAGTACTTC.

This clone is a singleton in its sample. The V call is TRBV5-1, the J call TRBJ2-5, with D hard to call. CDR1 SGHRS and CDR2 YFSETQ come from the germline V gene. V dropped 0 bases and J dropped 5 bases, with 5 bases sitting between them. This CDR3 has 12 residues. This chain's CDR3 is CASSLAQETQYF. CDR3 nucleotide sequence: TGCGCCAGCAGCTTGGCCCAGGAGACCCAGTACTTC. Combining the CDR3 with reference TRBV5-1 and TRBJ2-5 gives the whole variable domain KAGVTQTPRYLIKTRGQQVTLSCSPISGHRSVSWYQQTPGQGLQFLFEYFSETQRNKGNFPGRFSGRQFSNSRSEMNVSTLELGDSALYLCASSLAQETQYFGPGTRLLVL.